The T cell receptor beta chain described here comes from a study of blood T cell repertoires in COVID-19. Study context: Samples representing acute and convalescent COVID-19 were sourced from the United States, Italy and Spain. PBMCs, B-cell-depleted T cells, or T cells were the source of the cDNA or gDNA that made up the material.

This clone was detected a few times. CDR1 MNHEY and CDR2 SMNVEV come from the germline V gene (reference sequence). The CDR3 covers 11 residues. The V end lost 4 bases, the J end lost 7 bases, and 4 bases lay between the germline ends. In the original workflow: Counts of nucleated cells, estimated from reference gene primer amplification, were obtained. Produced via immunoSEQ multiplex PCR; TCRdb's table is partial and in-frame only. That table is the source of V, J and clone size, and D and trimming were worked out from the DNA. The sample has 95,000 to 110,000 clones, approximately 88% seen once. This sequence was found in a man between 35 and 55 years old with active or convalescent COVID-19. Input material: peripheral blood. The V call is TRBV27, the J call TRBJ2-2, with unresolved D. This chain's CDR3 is CASSYYGELFF. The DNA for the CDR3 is TGTGCCAGCAGTTACTACGGGGAGCTGTTTTTT.